Described below is a single T cell receptor (beta chain) sequence and its context. Its antigen is still unknown. The method was immunoSEQ multiplex PCR; TCRdb's version includes in-frame clones alone and lacks a portion of them. This sample yields approximately 74,000 clones, of which 70% to 85% are seen a single time; 2.5% to 3.5% belongs to the top ten. V lost 5 bases, J lost 7 bases, and 9 bases stayed unmatched. Germline CDR1 is SGHRS and CDR2 is YFSETQ. This CDR3 is built from 15 residues. The entry originates in a study of T cell responses to AZD1222 COVID-19 vaccine. Study-level points and caveats: Baseline antibody screening turned up just a handful of seropositive AZD1222 recipients. In all cases, repertoires were sampled only after the peak T cell response. With dominance at 160-218 and 743-854, vaccine-associated CD4 TCRs spanned spike. The donor group comprised mostly white British people and more females; the analysis possibly underestimated clonal diversity.

The sequence derives from an adult in good health. Sequences were derived from peripheral blood, sampled on day 0 of AZD1222 vaccination. The chain carries TRBV5-1 and TRBJ1-6, with 7 bases lining up with TRBD1. CDR3 residues: CASRTGTERNSPLHF. In nucleotides, the CDR3 is TGCGCCAGCAGGACCGGGACAGAACGAAATTCACCCCTCCACTTT.